This record concerns one TCR beta chain sequence. Antigen: not known. The data stem from a study of cytomegalovirus exposure and HLA in healthy donors. Study findings and constraints: Later analysis identified about 17,000 TCR beta sequences associated with HLA alleles, using a false discovery rate threshold of 0.05. High sensitivity and specificity were reportedly achieved when the classifier diagnosed cytomegalovirus status. A further, later analysis showed that HLA-associated TCR beta chains (compared with equally common others) were more clonally expanded. Researchers reported in a later analysis that a missense DCLRE1C variant was tied to TCR beta V- and J-gene trimming.

The study ran its PCR with 60 Vbeta and 13 Jbeta primers. TCRdb's copy holds only in-frame clones and misses some; the assay was immunoSEQ multiplex PCR. Of a few hundred thousand clones listed, 70% to 85% are singletons. The clonotype was recovered from a woman aged 60-70 years in good health and CMV-seropositive. The sequenced sample consisted of PBMCs.

The CDR3 is CASSQVPGDEKLFF. The CDR3 coding sequence is TGTGCCAGCAGCCAGGTCCCGGGAGATGAAAAACTGTTTTTT. The gene calls are TRBV7-6 and TRBJ1-4; D gene unclear. The germline gives CDR1 SGHVS, CDR2 FNYEAQ. V gave up 5 bases and J gave up 6 bases, with 13 bases separating them. The CDR3 totals 14 residues.